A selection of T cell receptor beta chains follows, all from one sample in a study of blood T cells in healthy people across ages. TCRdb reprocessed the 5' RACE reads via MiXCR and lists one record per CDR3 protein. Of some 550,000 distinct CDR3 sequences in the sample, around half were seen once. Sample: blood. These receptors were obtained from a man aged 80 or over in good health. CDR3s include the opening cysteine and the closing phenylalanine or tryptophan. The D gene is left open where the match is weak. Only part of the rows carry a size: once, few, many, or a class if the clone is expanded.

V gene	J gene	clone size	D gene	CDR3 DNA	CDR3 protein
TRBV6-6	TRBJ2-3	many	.	TGTGCCAGCAGCCTGCCGGCCGGAGATACGCAGTATTTT	CASSLPAGDTQYF
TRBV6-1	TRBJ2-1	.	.	TGTGCCAGCACTTGGGACCCCAGAAACTACAATGAGCAGTTCTTC	CASTWDPRNYNEQFF
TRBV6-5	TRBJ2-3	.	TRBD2	TGTGCCAGCAGTAACTTCCCGACAGGTCTAGCGGGAGATACGCAGTATTTT	CASSNFPTGLAGDTQYF
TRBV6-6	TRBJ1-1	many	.	TGTGCCACCCGGTTGGACACTGAAGCTTTCTTT	CATRLDTEAFF
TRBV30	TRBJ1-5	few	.	TGTGCCTGGGGGCAGGGGACCCGAAATCAGCCCCAGCATTTT	CAWGQGTRNQPQHF
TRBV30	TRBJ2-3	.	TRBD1	TGTGCCTGGAGTGGTCACAGGGGGCGCGGAGATACGCAGTATTTT	CAWSGHRGRGDTQYF
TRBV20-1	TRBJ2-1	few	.	TGCAGTGCCGAGCTATATTCCCGCAATGAGCAGTTCTTC	CSAELYSRNEQFF
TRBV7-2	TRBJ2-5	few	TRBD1	TGTGCCAGCAGCTTAAATCCGGGACAGGGCGAGACCCAGTACTTC	CASSLNPGQGETQYF
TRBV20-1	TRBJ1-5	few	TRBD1	TGCAGTGCTAGAGACGGGACAGGGGTTCAGCCCCAGCATTTT	CSARDGTGVQPQHF
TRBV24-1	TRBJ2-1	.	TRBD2	TGTGCCACCAGTGATTCGACTAGCAGCTACGGGGGCAATGAGCAGTTCTTC	CATSDSTSSYGGNEQFF
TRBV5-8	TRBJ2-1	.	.	TGTGCCAGCAGCTTAGTCTTCTCCCCCAATGAGCAGTTCTTC	CASSLVFSPNEQFF
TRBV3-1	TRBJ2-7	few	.	TGTGCCAGCAGCCAAGGCCGCGGGCTCGAGCAGTACTTC	CASSQGRGLEQYF
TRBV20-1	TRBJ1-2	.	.	TGCAGTGCTAGAGAAGGGGGTGGAAGGGGCTACACCTTC	CSAREGGGRGYTF
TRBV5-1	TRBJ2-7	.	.	TGCGCCAGCAGCTTCGCCCAGACCCCGTCCCGGTACGAGCAGTACTTC	CASSFAQTPSRYEQYF
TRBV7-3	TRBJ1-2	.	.	TGTGCCAGCAGCTTAAGGTCGGGTGGCCAGACCAACTATGGCTACACCTTC	CASSLRSGGQTNYGYTF
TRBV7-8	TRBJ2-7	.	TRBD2	TGTGCCAGCAGCGCACTAGCGGGAGGGTCCTACAATGAGCAGTACTTC	CASSALAGGSYNEQYF
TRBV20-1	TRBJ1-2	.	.	TGCAGTGCTAGAGATGCGGGGAACCATGGCTACACCTTC	CSARDAGNHGYTF
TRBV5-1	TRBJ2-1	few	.	TGCGCCAGCAGCTTGGTGACAGGCGACTACAATGAGCAGTTCTTC	CASSLVTGDYNEQFF
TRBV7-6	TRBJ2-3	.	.	TGTGCCAGCAGCTCAACTAGTCGAGGGGGCACAGATACGCAGTATTTT	CASSSTSRGGTDTQYF
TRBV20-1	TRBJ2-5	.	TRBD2	TGCAGTGTCCCGTTTAGCGGGAGGCCAGAGACCCAGTACTTC	CSVPFSGRPETQYF
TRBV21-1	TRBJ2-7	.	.	TGTGCCAGCCCACGTACAGTGCCCCCCTACGAGCAGTACTTC	CASPRTVPPYEQYF
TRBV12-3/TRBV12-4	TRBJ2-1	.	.	TGTGCCAGCAGCCCCACGGGTGCGGATGAGCAGTTCTTC	CASSPTGADEQFF
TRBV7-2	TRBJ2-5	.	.	TGTGCCAGCAGCAAACCCACAGGGCTGGCCTACAATGAGCAGTACTTC	CASSKPTGLAYNEQYF
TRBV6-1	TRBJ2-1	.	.	TGTGCCAGCAGTGAAGTGGGCGTCGAGCAGTTCTTC	CASSEVGVEQFF
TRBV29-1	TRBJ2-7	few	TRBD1	TGCAGCGTTGACCCCGGACAGGGGACGCGTGAGCAGTACTTC	CSVDPGQGTREQYF
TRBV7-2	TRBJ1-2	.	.	TGTGCCAGCAGCTTCGGACACACTAACTATGGCTACACCTTC	CASSFGHTNYGYTF
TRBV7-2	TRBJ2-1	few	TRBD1	TGTGCCAGCAGCTTGGCCCGGGACAGCAATGAGCAGTTCTTC	CASSLARDSNEQFF
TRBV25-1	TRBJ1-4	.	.	TGTGCCAGCCAGGGAGGGGTCGAGGAAAAACTGTTTTTT	CASQGGVEEKLFF
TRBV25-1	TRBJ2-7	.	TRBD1	TGTGCCAGCAGAGAAGCGAAGGACAGGGACCTGGGCGAGCAGTACTTC	CASREAKDRDLGEQYF
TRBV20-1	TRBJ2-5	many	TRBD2	TGCAGTGCTAATGAACTAGCGGGCGGGGAGACCCAGTACTTC	CSANELAGGETQYF
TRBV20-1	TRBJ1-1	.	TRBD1	TGCAGTGTTCTAACAGGGGGCGAAAGGAACACTGAAGCTTTCTTT	CSVLTGGERNTEAFF
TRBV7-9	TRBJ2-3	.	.	TGTGCCAGCAGCTTATATGGAGTCCGCAGGGAGGTAGATACGCAGTATTTT	CASSLYGVRREVDTQYF
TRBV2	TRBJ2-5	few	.	TGTGCCAGCAGTGAAGCGCGGGGCGGGACGGAGACCCAGTACTTC	CASSEARGGTETQYF
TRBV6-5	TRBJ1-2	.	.	TGTGCCAGCAGTCCCACGTGGAGATCCTATGGCTGCACCTTC	CASSPTWRSYGCTF
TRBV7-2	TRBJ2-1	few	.	TGTGCCAGCAGCTTGAGCCTCTACAATGAGCAGTTCTTC	CASSLSLYNEQFF
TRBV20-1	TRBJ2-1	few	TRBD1	TGCAGTGCCCGGGCGGCAGGGGGCATCTCTAATGAGCAGTTCTTC	CSARAAGGISNEQFF
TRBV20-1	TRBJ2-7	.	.	TGCAGTGCTAGAGATCGCCAGCCCTCCTACGAGCAGTACTTC	CSARDRQPSYEQYF
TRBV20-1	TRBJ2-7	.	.	TGCAGTGCAAAGGGGGCTAGCGGGCTGGCACGTAGCGAGCAGTACTTC	CSAKGASGLARSEQYF
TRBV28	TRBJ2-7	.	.	TGTGCCAGCAGTTTGGGACGGTCGGGGGTACGGGAGCAGTACTTC	CASSLGRSGVREQYF
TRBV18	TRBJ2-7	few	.	TGTGCCAGCTCACAGGGAACAGGGCTTATCAACGAGCAGTACTTC	CASSQGTGLINEQYF
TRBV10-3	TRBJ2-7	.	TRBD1	TGTGCCATCAGTGGTACGTCGGACAGGAGCGAGCAGTACTTC	CAISGTSDRSEQYF